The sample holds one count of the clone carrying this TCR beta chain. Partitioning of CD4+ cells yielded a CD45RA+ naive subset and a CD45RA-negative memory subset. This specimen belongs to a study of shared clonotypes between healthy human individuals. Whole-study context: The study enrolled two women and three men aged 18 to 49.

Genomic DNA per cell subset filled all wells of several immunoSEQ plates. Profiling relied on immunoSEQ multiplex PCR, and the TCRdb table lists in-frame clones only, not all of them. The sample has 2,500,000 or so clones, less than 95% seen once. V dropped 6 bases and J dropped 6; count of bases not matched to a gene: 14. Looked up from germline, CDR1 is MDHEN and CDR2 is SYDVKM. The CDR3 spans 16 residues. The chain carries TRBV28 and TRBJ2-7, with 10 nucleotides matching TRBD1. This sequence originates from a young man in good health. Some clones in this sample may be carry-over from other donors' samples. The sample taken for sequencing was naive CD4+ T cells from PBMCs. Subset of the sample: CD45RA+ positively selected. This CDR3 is CASSNIPGQGRSEQYF. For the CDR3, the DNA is TGTGCCAGCAGCAACATTCCGGGACAGGGGAGGTCCGAGCAGTACTTC.